What follows are 10 T cell receptor beta chains derived from one specimen sequenced in a study of blood T cell repertoires in COVID-19 (TCRdb year 2020). The receptor library was made with the immunoSEQ multiplex PCR assay. The source is immuneACCESS, and TCRdb retained only in-frame sequences with V and J called. Part of the clones is not carried over; for the studies checked, unresolved V genes explain less than half of this, and the remainder is unexplained. This sample comprises approximately 250,000 clones, 75% to 90% of them detected only once. 13% of the sample is in the top ten clones. Sequencing was performed on peripheral blood. Receptors originate from a woman between 70 and 85 years old with COVID-19, enrolled during active disease.

The chain employs TRBV7-2 and TRBJ1-6; the D is unclear. The CDR3 is 13 amino acids. Germline V gene lookup returns CDR1 SGHTA and CDR2 FQGNSA. Trimming took off 5 bases at V and 5 bases at J, with 7 bases between the two ends. CDR3 in DNA: TGTGCCAGCAGCCTCCAGGATAATTCACCCCTCCACTTT. Amino acid sequence: CASSLQDNSPLHF.

This clone appeared a single time. CDR3 coding DNA: TGTGCCAGCAGCGCTGGGACAGTCAATGAAAAACTGTTTTTT. Its translation is CASSAGTVNEKLFF. J is TRBJ1-4 and V is TRBV7-9; TRBD1 aligns across 7 bases. This CDR3 is 14 amino acids long. V was pared by 5 bases and J by 5 bases, with 5 bases of the junction left unmatched. Per the germline V gene, CDR1 is SEHNR and CDR2 is FQNEAQ (reference sequence).

The genes are TRBV9 and TRBJ1-6; 9 bases are shared with TRBD1. Germline V gene sequence: CDR1 SGDLS, CDR2 YYNGEE. The CDR3 totals 16 residues. V was clipped by 3 bases and J by 7 bases; unmatched bases: 8. CDR3 region: CASSARTGEGNSPLHF. The DNA of the CDR3 is TGTGCCAGCAGCGCGAGGACAGGGGAAGGGAATTCACCCCTCCACTTT.

The CDR3 nucleotides are TGTGCCAGCAGCTTAGGGTGGGGACAGGCCAAAAACACTGAAGCTTTCTTT. This translates into CASSLGWGQAKNTEAFF. The chain is built from TRBV7-9 and TRBJ1-1, with 8 nucleotides matching TRBD1. The CDR3 length is 17 residues. Germline V gene lookup returns CDR1 SEHNR and CDR2 FQNEAQ (reference sequence). V gave up 1 base and J gave up 2 bases; unmatched junction bases: 9.

The chain joins TRBV4-2 to TRBJ1-5; D uncertain. V was cut by 0 bases and J by 11 bases, with 11 bases left in between. The CDR3 is made up of 13 amino acids. Germline loops: CDR1 LGHNA, CDR2 YNFKEQ. The CDR3 nucleotides read TGTGCCAGCAGCCAAGATCGGGATGGGGCCCAGCATTTT. Residues: CASSQDRDGAQHF.

The CDR3 nucleotides are TGTGCCAGCAGCTTAGCTGGGACAGGGAGCGGCTATGGCTACACCTTC. Its translation: CASSLAGTGSGYGYTF. The chain joins TRBV7-2 to TRBJ1-2; 9 bases line up with TRBD1. J was trimmed by 4 bases and V by 0 bases; bases with no gene match: 6. The CDR3 is made up of 16 amino acids. Germline assignment: CDR1 SGHTA and CDR2 FQGNSA. The variable domain in full, completed from reference TRBV7-2 and TRBJ1-2, reads GAGVSQSPSNKVTEKGKDVELRCDPISGHTALYWYRQSLGQGLEFLIYFQGNSAPDKSGLPSDRFSAERTGGSVSTLTIQRTQQEDSAVYLCASSLAGTGSGYGYTFGSGTRLTVV.

This clone was counted a few times. CDR3 DNA sequence: TGCAGCGTTGGAGGACCCGGGGTACCCTGGTACTTC. Translated, it gives CSVGGPGVPWYF. This chain uses TRBV29-1 with TRBJ2-7; TRBD2 might be the D (5 bases). The V end lost 4 bases, the J end lost 12 bases, and 19 bases lay between the germline ends. The CDR3 is 12 amino acids. The germline V gene has CDR1 SQVTM and CDR2 ANQGSEA.

The chain recombines TRBV21-1 with TRBJ1-1; no check of the table's D call, TRBD1, against the DNA was made. TRBV21-1 is annotated as a pseudogene. The CDR3 is made up of 16 amino acids. CDR3 protein: CASSGQGRPRNTEAFF. For the CDR3, the DNA is TGTGCCAGCAGTGGACAGGGGCGACCCAGAAACACTGAAGCTTTCTTT.

J is TRBJ2-5 and V is TRBV13; TRBD2 matches 10 bases. The germline V gene encodes CDR1 PRHDT and CDR2 FYEKMQ (reference sequence). V lost 2 bases to trimming and J lost 5 bases; unmatched junction nucleotides: 11. The CDR3 length is 17 residues. The CDR3 is CASSLRLAGEGRETQYF. CDR3 nucleotides: TGTGCCAGCAGCTTACGGCTAGCGGGGGAGGGTCGGGAGACCCAGTACTTC.

The chain couples TRBV11-2 to TRBJ1-6; TRBD1 matches 10 bases. After removal of 4 bases from V and 7 bases from J, the junction contained 10 bases not matched to a gene. The CDR3 loop spans 17 amino acids. From germline, CDR1 is SGHAT and CDR2 FQNNGV. Here the CDR3 reads CASSSGGQGKGNSPLHF. CDR3 nucleotide sequence: TGTGCCAGCAGCTCGGGGGGACAGGGGAAAGGAAATTCACCCCTCCACTTT.